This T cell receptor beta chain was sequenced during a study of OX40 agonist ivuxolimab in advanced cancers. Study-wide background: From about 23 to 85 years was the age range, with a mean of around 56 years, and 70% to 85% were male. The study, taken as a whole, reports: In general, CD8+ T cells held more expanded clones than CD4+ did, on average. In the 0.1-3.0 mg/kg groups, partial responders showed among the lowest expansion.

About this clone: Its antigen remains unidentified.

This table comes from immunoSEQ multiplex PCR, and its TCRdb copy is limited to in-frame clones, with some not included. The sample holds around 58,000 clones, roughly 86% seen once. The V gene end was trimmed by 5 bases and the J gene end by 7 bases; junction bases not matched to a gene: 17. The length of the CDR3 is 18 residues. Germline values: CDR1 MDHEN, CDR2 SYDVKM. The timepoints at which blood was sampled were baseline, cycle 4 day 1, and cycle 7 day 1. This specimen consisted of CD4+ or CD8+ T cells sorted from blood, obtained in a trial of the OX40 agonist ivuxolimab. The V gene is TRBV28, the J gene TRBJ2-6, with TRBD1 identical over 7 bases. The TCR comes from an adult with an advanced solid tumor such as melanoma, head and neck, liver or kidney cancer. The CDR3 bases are TGTGCCAGCAGTCCAACCCTAACACGACAGGGAATCGCCAACGTCCTGACTTTC. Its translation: CASSPTLTRQGIANVLTF.